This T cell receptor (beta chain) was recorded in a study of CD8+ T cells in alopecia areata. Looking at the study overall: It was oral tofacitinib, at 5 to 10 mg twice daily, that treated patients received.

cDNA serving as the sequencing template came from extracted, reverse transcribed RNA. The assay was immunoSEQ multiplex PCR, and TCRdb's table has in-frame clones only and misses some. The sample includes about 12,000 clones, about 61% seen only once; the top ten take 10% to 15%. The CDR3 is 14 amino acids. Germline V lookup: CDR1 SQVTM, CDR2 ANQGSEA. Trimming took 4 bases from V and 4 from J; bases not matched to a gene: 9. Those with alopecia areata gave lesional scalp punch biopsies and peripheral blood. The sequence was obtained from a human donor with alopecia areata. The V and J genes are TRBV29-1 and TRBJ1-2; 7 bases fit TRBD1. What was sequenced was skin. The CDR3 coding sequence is TGCAGCGTTGGAGGGGGCGGGTCCCTCTATGGCTACACCTTC. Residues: CSVGGGGSLYGYTF.